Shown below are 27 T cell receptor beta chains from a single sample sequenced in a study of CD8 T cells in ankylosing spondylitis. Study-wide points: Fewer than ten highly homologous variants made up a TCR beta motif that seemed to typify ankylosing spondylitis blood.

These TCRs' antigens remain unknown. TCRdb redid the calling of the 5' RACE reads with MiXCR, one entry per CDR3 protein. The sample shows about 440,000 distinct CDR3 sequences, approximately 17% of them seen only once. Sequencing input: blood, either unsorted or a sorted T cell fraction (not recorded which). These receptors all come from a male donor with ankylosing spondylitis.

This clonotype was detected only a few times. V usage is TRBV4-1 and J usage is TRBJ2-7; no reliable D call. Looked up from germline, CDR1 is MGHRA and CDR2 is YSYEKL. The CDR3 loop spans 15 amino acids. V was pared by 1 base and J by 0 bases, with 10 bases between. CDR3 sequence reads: CASSQAEVSSYEQYF. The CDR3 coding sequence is TGCGCCAGCAGCCAAGCCGAGGTAAGCTCCTACGAGCAGTACTTC.

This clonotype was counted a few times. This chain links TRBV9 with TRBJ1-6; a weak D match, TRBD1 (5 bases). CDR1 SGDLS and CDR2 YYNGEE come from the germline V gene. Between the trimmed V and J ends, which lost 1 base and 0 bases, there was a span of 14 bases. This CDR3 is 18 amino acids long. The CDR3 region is CASSVKAGISSYNSPLHF. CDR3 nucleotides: TGTGCCAGCAGCGTAAAAGCAGGGATTAGCTCCTATAATTCACCCCTCCACTTT.

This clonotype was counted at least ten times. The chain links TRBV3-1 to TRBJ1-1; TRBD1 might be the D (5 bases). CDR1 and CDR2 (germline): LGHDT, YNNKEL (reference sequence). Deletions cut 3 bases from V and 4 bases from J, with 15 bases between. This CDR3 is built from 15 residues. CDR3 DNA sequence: TGTGCCAGCAGCCATGGAGCAGGGCGAGGCACTGAAGCTTTCTTT. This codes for CASSHGAGRGTEAFF.

CDR3 sequence (DNA): TGTGCCAGCAGGCCCCGGGGTGGGGTGGTCGGGGAGCTGTTTTTT. Protein sequence: CASRPRGGVVGELFF. This chain joins TRBV11-2 and TRBJ2-2, with TRBD2 as a possible D gene (5 bases). Germline V CDR1 and CDR2: SGHAT, FQNNGV. The CDR3 loop spans 15 amino acids. V was cut by 6 bases and J by 7 bases, with 18 bases left in between.

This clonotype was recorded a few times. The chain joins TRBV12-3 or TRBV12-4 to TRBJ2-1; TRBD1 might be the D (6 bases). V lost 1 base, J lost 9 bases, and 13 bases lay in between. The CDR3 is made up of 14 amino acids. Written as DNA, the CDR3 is TGTGCCAGCAGTTTAGGGAGCAAAGGGGGTGAGCAGTTCTTC. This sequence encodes CASSLGSKGGEQFF.

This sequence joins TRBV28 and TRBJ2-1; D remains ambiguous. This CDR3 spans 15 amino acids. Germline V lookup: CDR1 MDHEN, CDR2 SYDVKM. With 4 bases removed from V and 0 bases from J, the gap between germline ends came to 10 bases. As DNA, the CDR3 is TGTGCCAGCAGTTCCCCCGGTGCCTCCTACAATGAGCAGTTCTTC. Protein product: CASSSPGASYNEQFF.

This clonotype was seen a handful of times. The CDR3 is CASTTGQGDEQYF. The CDR3 DNA follows: TGTGCCAGCACCACCGGACAGGGCGACGAGCAGTACTTC. The chain has TRBV18 and TRBJ2-7, with 8 bases aligning to TRBD1. The CDR3 consists of 13 residues. The germline gives CDR1 KGHSH, CDR2 LQKENI. Trimming removed 8 bases from V and 5 bases from J; junction bases left unmatched: 8.

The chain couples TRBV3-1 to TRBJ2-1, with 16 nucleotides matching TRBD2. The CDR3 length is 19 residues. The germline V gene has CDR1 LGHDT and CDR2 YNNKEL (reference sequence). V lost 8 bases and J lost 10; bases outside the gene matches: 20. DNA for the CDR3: TGTGCCAGCTGCAATATGCACTCCTCCGGGACTAGCGGGGGGGACGAGCAGTTCTTC. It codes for CASCNMHSSGTSGGDEQFF.

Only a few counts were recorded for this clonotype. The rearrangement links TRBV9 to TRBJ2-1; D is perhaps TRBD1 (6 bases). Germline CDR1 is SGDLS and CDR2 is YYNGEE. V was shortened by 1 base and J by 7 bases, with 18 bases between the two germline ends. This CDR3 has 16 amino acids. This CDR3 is CASSVKKTYTGNEQFF. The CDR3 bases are TGTGCCAGCAGCGTAAAGAAGACTTATACAGGGAATGAGCAGTTCTTC.

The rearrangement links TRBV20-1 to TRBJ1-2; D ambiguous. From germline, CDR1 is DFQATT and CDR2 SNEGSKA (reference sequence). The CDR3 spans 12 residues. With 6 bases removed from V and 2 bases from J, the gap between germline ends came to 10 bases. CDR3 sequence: CSATDANYGYTF. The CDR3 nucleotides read TGCAGTGCCACGGACGCCAACTATGGCTACACCTTC.

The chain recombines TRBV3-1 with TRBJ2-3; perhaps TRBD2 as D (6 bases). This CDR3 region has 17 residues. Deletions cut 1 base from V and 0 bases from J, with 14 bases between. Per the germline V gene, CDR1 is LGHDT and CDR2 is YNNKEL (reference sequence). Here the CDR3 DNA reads TGTGCCAGCAGCCAAGCTAGGAGGGCCGGGAGCACAGATACGCAGTATTTT. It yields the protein CASSQARRAGSTDTQYF.

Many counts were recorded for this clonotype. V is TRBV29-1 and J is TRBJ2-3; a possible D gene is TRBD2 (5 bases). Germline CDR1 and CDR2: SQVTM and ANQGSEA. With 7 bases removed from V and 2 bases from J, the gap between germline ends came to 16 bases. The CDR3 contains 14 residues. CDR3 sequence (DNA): TGCAGCGCCCCATCGAGCGGATCCACAGATACGCAGTATTTT. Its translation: CSAPSSGSTDTQYF.

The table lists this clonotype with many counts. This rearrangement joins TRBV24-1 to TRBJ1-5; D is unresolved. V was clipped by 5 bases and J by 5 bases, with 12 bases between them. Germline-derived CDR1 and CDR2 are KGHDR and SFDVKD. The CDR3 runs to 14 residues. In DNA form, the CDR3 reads TGTGCCACCAGTGCTACTGGACGGTATCAGCCCCAGCATTTT. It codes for CATSATGRYQPQHF.

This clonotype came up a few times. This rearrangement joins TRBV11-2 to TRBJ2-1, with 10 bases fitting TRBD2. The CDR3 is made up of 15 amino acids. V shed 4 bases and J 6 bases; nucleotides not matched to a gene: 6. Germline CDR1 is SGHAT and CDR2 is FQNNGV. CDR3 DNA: TGTGCCAGCAGCTCGCTAGCGGGGGTGTCCAATGAGCAGTTCTTC. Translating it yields CASSSLAGVSNEQFF.

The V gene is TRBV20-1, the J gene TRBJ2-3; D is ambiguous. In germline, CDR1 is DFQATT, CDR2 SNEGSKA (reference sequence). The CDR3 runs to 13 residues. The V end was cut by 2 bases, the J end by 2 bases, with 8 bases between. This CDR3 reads CSARTTTTDTQYF. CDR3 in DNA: TGCAGTGCTAGAACAACTACCACAGATACGCAGTATTTT.

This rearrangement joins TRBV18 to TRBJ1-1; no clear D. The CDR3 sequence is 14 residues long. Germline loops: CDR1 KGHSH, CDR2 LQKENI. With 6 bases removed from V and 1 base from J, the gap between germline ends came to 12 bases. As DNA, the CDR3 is TGTGCCAGCTCCGCCGAGCTCTGGAACACTGAAGCTTTCTTT. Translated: CASSAELWNTEAFF.

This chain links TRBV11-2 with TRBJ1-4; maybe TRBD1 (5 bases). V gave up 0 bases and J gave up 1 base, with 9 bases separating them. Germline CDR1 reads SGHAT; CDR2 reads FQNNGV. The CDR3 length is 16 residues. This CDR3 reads CASSLDGAGTNEKLFF. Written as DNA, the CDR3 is TGTGCCAGCAGCTTAGATGGGGCAGGAACTAATGAAAAACTGTTTTTT. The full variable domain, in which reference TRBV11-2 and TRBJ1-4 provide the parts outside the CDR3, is EAGVAQSPRYKIIEKRQSVAFWCNPISGHATLYWYQQILGQGPKLLIQFQNNGVVDDSQLPKDRFSAERLKGVDSTLKIQPAKLEDSAVYLCASSLDGAGTNEKLFFGSGTQLSVL.

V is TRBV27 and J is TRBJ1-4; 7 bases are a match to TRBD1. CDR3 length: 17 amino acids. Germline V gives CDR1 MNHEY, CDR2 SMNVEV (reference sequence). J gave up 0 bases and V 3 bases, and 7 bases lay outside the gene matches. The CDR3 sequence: CASSFRGDSATNEKLFF. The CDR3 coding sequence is TGTGCCAGCAGTTTCCGGGGGGACAGCGCAACTAATGAAAAACTGTTTTTT.

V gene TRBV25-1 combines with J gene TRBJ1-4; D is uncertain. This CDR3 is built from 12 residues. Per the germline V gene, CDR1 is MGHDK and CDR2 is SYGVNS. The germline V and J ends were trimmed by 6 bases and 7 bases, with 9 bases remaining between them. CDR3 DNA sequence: TGTGCCAGCAGCGCGGGAGGTGAAAAACTGTTTTTT. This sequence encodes CASSAGGEKLFF.

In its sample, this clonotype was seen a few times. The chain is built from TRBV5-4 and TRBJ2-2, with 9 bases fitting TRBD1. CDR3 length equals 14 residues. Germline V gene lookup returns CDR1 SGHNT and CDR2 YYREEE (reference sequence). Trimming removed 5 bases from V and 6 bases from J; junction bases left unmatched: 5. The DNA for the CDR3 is TGTGCCAGCAGGGGACAGGGAACGGCCGGGGAGCTGTTTTTT. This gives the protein CASRGQGTAGELFF.

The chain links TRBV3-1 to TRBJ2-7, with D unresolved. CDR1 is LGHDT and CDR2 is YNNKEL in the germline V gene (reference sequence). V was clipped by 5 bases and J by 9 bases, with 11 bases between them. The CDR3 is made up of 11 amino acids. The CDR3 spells CASSGPPGQYF. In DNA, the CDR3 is TGTGCCAGCAGCGGCCCCCCGGGGCAGTACTTC.

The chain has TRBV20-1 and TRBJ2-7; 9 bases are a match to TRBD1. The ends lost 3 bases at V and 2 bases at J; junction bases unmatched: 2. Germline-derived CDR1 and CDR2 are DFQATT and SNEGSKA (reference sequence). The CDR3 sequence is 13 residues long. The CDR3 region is CSASGQGTYEQYF. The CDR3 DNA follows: TGCAGTGCTAGTGGACAGGGGACCTACGAGCAGTACTTC.

The CDR3: CARDSGALPNEKLFF. DNA for the CDR3: TGTGCCCGGGACAGCGGGGCCCTACCTAATGAAAAACTGTTTTTT. This chain links TRBV30 with TRBJ1-4; 7 positions match TRBD1. V trimming: 8 bases; J trimming: 3 bases; junction bases outside the gene matches: 12. CDR3 length equals 15 residues. The germline V gene encodes CDR1 GTSNPN and CDR2 SVGIG (reference sequence).

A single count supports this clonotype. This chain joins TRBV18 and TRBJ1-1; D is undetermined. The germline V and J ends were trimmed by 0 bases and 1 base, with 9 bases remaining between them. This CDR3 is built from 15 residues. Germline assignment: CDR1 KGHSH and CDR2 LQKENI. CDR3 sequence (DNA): TGTGCCAGCTCACCACCGACTAGGAAGAACACTGAAGCTTTCTTT. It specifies CASSPPTRKNTEAFF.

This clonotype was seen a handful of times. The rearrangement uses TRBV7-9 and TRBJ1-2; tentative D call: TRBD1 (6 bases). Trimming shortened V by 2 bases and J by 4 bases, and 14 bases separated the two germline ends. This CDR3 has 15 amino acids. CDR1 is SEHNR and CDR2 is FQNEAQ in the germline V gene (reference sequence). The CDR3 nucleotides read TGTGCCAGCAGCTTAAGCAGGGGCGCTGGCTATGGCTACACCTTC. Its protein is CASSLSRGAGYGYTF. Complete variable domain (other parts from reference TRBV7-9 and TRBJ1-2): DTGVSQNPRHKITKRGQNVTFRCDPISEHNRLYWYRQTLGQGPEFLTYFQNEAQLEKSRLLSDRFSAERPKGSFSTLEIQRTEQGDSAMYLCASSLSRGAGYGYTFGSGTRLTVV.

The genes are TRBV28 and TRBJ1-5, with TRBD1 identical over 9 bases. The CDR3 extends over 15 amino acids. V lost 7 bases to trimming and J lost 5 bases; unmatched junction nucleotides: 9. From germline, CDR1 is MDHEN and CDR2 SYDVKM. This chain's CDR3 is CASTTGQGKHQPQHF. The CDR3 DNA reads TGTGCCAGCACCACCGGACAGGGGAAACATCAGCCCCAGCATTTT.

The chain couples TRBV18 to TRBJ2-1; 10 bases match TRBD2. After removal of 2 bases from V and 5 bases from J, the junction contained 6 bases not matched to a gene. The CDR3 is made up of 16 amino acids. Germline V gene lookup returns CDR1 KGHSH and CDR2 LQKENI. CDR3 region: CASSPATSGLNNEQFF. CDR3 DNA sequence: TGTGCCAGCTCACCAGCGACTAGCGGGTTGAACAATGAGCAGTTCTTC.